What follows describes a single T cell receptor beta chain. The CDR3 consists of 15 residues. The germline V and J ends were trimmed by 2 bases and 0 bases, with 9 bases remaining between them. From germline, CDR1 is SGDLS and CDR2 YYNGEE. The data are from a study of blood T cell repertoires in COVID-19. About the study: COVID-19 samples from acute and convalescent phases originated in the United States, Italy and Spain. PBMCs, B-cell-depleted T cells, or T cells provided the cDNA or gDNA that made up the material.

In the source study's methods: Counts of nucleated cells, estimated from reference gene primer amplification, were obtained. Profiling relied on immunoSEQ multiplex PCR, and the TCRdb table lists in-frame clones only, not all of them. The D gene and trimming were derived from the DNA, and the V and J assignments and clone size from that table. The sample holds 380,000 or so clones, roughly 86% seen once. Input material: peripheral blood. V gene TRBV9 combines with J gene TRBJ2-1, with D unresolved. This TCR came from a human donor with acute or convalescent COVID-19. The donor label of this sample is uncertain. The CDR3 bases are TGTGCCAGCAGCGTTATGGCAAACTCCTACAATGAGCAGTTCTTC. The encoded protein is CASSVMANSYNEQFF.